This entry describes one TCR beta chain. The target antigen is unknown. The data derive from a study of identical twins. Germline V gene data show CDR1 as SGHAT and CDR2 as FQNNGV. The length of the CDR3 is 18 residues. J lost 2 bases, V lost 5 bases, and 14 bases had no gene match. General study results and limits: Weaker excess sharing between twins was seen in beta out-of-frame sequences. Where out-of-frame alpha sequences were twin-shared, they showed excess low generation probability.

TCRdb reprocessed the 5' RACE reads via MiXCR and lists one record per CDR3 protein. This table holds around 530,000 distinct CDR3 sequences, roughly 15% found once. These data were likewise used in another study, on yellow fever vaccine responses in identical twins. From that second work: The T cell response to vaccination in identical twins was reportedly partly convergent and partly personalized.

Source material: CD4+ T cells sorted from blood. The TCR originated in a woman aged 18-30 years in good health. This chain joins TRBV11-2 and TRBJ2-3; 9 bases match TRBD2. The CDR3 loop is CASSAALYLAGFTDTQYF. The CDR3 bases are TGTGCCAGCAGCGCCGCCCTCTATCTAGCGGGGTTCACAGATACGCAGTATTTT. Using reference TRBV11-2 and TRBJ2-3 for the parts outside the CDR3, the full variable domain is EAGVAQSPRYKIIEKRQSVAFWCNPISGHATLYWYQQILGQGPKLLIQFQNNGVVDDSQLPKDRFSAERLKGVDSTLKIQPAKLEDSAVYLCASSAALYLAGFTDTQYFGPGTRLTVL.